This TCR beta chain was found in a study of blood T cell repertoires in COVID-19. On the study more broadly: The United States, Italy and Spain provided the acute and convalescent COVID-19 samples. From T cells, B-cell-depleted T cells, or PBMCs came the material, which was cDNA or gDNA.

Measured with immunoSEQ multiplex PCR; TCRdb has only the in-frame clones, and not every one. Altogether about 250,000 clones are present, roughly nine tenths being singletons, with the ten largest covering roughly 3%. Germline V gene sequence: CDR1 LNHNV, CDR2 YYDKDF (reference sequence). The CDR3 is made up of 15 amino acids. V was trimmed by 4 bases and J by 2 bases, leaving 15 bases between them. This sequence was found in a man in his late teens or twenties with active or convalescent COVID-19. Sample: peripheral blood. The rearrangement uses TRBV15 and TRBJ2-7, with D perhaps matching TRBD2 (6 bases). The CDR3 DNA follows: TGTGCCACCAGCACCGAGCCGGGGGTACCCTACGAGCAGTACTTC. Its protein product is CATSTEPGVPYEQYF.